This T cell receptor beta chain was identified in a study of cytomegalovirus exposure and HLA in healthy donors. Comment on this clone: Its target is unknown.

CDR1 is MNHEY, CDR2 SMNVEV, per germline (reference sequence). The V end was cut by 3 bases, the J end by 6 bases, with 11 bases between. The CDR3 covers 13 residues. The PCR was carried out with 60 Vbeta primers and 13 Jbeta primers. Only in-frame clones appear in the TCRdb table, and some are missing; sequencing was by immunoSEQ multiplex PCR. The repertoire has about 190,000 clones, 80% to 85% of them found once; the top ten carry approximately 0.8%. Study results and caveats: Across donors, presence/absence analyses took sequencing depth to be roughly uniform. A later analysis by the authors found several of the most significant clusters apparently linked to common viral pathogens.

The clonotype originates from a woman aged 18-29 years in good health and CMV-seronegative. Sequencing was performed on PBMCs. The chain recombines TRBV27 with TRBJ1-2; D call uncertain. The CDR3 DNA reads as TGTGCCAGCAGTTTTTTCGGGGAAGATGGCTACACCTTC. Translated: CASSFFGEDGYTF.